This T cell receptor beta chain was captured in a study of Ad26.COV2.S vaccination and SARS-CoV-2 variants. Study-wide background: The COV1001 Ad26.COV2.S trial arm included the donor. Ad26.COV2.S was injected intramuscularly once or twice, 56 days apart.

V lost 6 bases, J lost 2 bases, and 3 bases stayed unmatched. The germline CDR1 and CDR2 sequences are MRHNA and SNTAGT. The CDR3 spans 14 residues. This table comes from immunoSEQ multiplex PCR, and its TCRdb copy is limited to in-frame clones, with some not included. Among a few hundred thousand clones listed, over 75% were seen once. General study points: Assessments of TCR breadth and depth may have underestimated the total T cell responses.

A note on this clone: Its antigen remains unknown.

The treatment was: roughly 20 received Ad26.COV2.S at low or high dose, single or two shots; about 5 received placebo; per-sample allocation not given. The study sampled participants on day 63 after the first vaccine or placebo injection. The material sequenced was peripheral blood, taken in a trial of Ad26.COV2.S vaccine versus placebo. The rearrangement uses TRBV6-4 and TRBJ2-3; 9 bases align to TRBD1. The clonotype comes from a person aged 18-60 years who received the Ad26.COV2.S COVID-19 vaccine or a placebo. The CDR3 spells CASSRDRVTDTQYF. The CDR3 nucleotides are TGTGCCAGCAGCAGGGACAGGGTCACAGATACGCAGTATTTT.